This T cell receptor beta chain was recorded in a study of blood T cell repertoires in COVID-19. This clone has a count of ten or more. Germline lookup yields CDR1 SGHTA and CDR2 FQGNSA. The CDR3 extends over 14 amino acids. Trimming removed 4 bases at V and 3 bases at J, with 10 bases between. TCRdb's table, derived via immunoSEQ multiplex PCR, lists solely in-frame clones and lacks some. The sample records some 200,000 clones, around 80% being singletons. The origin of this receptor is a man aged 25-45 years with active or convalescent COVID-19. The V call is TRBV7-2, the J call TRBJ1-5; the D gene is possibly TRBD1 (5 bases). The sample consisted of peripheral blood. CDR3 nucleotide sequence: TGTGCCAGCAGCTCGCGGGACGCCAATCAGCCCCAGCATTTT. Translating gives CASSSRDANQPQHF.